This record looks at one TCR beta chain sequence and its context. Participants, about 18 to 90 years old, spanned around 25 US areas. The data were produced by immunoSEQ multiplex PCR, yet TCRdb's version contains in-frame clones alone and is incomplete. Here the sample spans more than 150,000 clones, more than 75% being singletons. The data were taken from a study of blood T cell repertoires in COVID-19. Study-level information: The cDNA or gDNA used as material had been derived from T cells, B-cell-depleted T cells, or PBMCs.

The sequence came from a woman aged 50 to 65 who had recovered from COVID-19. The sequencing sample was made of PBMCs or T cells enriched from blood (not recorded which).

In DNA form, the CDR3 reads TGTGCCAGCAGTGGGGCCGGGACAAAGACCCGGGACACCGGGGAGCTGTTTTTT. This codes for CASSGAGTKTRDTGELFF. The J gene is TRBJ2-2, the V gene TRBV25-1, with D possibly matching TRBD1 (6 bases). This CDR3 has 18 amino acids. CDR1 and CDR2 (germline): MGHDK, SYGVNS. With 4 bases removed from V and 3 bases from J, the gap between germline ends came to 21 bases.